Each of the 12 T cell receptor beta chains below was sequenced from the same sample in a study of T cell changes during pregnancy in multiple sclerosis. Sequencing was performed with immunoSEQ multiplex PCR; in TCRdb, only in-frame clones are kept and a portion is missing. The sample has about 60,000 clones, 80% to 95% seen once. Material: peripheral blood, obtained in the first trimester of pregnancy. These receptors all come from a female donor with multiple sclerosis, enrolled in a pregnancy study.

The chain is built from TRBV18 and TRBJ2-7; a possible D gene is TRBD1 (7 bases). Trimming pared 6 bases from V and 4 bases from J, leaving 19 bases between. The CDR3 totals 15 residues. The germline V gene has CDR1 KGHSH and CDR2 LQKENI. The CDR3 spells CASSDGGGGGYEQYF. The CDR3 region has the DNA TGTGCCAGCTCGGATGGCGGAGGGGGCGGGTACGAGCAGTACTTC. The complete variable domain, with remaining parts taken from reference TRBV18 and TRBJ2-7, reads NAGVMQNPRHLVRRRGQEARLRCSPMKGHSHVYWYRQLPEEGLKFMVYLQKENIIDESGMPKERFSAEFPKEGPSILRIQQVVRGDSAAYFCASSDGGGGGYEQYFGPGTRLTVT.

The chain uses TRBV4-1 and TRBJ2-5, with 8 bases identical to TRBD1. Germline lookup yields CDR1 MGHRA and CDR2 YSYEKL. The V gene end was trimmed by 0 bases and the J gene end by 1 base; junction bases not matched to a gene: 7. The CDR3 has 17 amino acids. The CDR3 loop is CASSQEPLGQGQETQYF. The CDR3 DNA reads TGCGCCAGCAGCCAAGAACCCCTCGGACAGGGCCAAGAGACCCAGTACTTC.

The chain couples TRBV5-6 to TRBJ1-5; D might be TRBD1 (6 bases). CDR1 SGHDT and CDR2 YYEEEE come from the germline V gene. The CDR3 runs 15 residues. The germline V and J ends were trimmed by 1 base and 4 bases, with 12 bases remaining between them. CDR3 amino acids: CASSLKGQLNQPQHF. CDR3 coding DNA: TGTGCCAGCAGCTTGAAAGGACAGCTAAATCAGCCCCAGCATTTT. Full variable domain (missing parts from reference TRBV5-6 and TRBJ1-5): DAGVTQSPTHLIKTRGQQVTLRCSPKSGHDTVSWYQQALGQGPQFIFQYYEEEERQRGNFPDRFSGHQFPNYSSELNVNALLLGDSALYLCASSLKGQLNQPQHFGDGTRLSIL.

About this clone itself: The same CDR3 is also encoded by other DNA sequences in this sample. The J gene is TRBJ2-7, the V gene TRBV7-2; maybe TRBD2 (7 bases). The CDR3 totals 14 residues. V gave up 0 bases and J gave up 4 bases, with 10 bases separating them. CDR1 is SGHTA and CDR2 is FQGNSA in the germline V gene. CDR3 nucleotide sequence: TGTGCCAGCAGCTTAGCGGGGGGGCCTTACGAGCAGTACTTC. It is translated as CASSLAGGPYEQYF.

This chain links TRBV7-2 with TRBJ1-1; a possible D gene is TRBD1 (5 bases). Trimming pared 1 base from V and 10 bases from J, leaving 19 bases between. The CDR3 is made up of 15 amino acids. CDR1 and CDR2 (germline): SGHTA, FQGNSA. The CDR3 DNA reads as TGTGCCAGCAGCTTAGAGGCGGGACGGGCCGTAGGAGCTTTCTTT. Protein product: CASSLEAGRAVGAFF.

This chain connects TRBV5-4 to TRBJ1-2; D unclear. The germline gives CDR1 SGHNT, CDR2 YYREEE (reference sequence). This CDR3 comprises 12 residues. V was pared by 0 bases and J by 7 bases, with 7 bases between. Here the CDR3 DNA reads TGTGCCAGCAGCTTGGTTGGCTCTGGCTACACCTTC. Amino acid sequence: CASSLVGSGYTF.

This chain connects TRBV7-9 to TRBJ1-2, with TRBD1 matching over 7 bases. The J segment lost 6 bases and the V segment lost 4 bases, leaving 8 bases of the junction unmatched. This CDR3 is built from 14 residues. Looked up from germline, CDR1 is SEHNR and CDR2 is FQNEAQ (reference sequence). The CDR3 loop is CASSSPTGIDGYTF. CDR3 DNA: TGTGCCAGCAGCTCTCCGACAGGGATTGATGGCTACACCTTC.

The sample holds one count of this clone. The chain joins TRBV7-2 to TRBJ2-7; 10 bases map to TRBD2. Losses at the gene ends were 5 bases for V and 4 bases for J; bases not matched to a gene: 14. CDR3 length: 17 residues. The germline CDR1 and CDR2 sequences are SGHTA and FQGNSA. CDR3 sequence (DNA): TGTGCCAGCAGCCTCTTTCGGGCTAGCGGGGGAATTTACGAGCAGTACTTC. Translation: CASSLFRASGGIYEQYF.

This rearrangement joins TRBV27 to TRBJ1-3; no firm D call. This CDR3 region has 13 residues. CDR1 and CDR2 from the germline V gene are MNHEY and SMNVEV (reference sequence). V was clipped by 3 bases and J by 0 bases, with 3 bases between them. CDR3 nucleotide sequence: TGTGCCAGCAGTTTTAACTCTGGAAACACCATATATTTT. Its translation: CASSFNSGNTIYF.

The chain uses TRBV19 and TRBJ2-3; maybe TRBD1 (6 bases). The CDR3 covers 16 residues. CDR1 and CDR2 from the germline V gene are LNHDA and SQIVND (reference sequence). Between the trimmed V and J ends, which lost 4 bases and 2 bases, there was a span of 16 bases. CDR3 residues: CASSRRDNPPTDTQYF. CDR3 nucleotide sequence: TGTGCCAGTAGTAGACGGGACAACCCCCCCACAGATACGCAGTATTTT.

The V call is TRBV7-3, the J call TRBJ2-3; 10 bases are shared with TRBD2. CDR3 length: 17 amino acids. J gave up 8 bases and V 5 bases, and 16 bases lay outside the gene matches. Germline CDR1 SGHTA, CDR2 FQGTGA. Here the CDR3 reads CASSLAPGSGGASTQYF. The CDR3 region has the DNA TGTGCCAGCAGCCTCGCCCCCGGGAGCGGGGGGGCCAGTACGCAGTATTTT.

CDR3 sequence (DNA): TGTGCCAGCAGCTATAGACAGGGGGAATATGGCTACACCTTC. This codes for CASSYRQGEYGYTF. This chain links TRBV7-2 with TRBJ1-2; 9 positions agree with TRBD1. The CDR3 sequence is 14 residues long. From germline, CDR1 is SGHTA and CDR2 FQGNSA. J gave up 5 bases and V 4 bases, and 5 bases lay outside the gene matches.